This T cell receptor (beta chain) is from a study of T-cell reconstitution after alpha-beta-depleted transplantation in children. Study-wide results and limits: Surviving recipient T cells and thymic progenitors underlay high day-60 TCRbeta diversity in some patients. Most T-cell counts and diversity one year after the transplant came from T cells that were newly produced. Approximately two months post-transplant, alpha-beta T cells reportedly originated from several hundred expanded graft clones.

This clonotype was seen many times. As yet, its antigen is unknown. Preparation of the TCRbeta library involved a method that used unique molecular identifiers. TCRdb independently ran MiXCR on the PCR reads; one entry per CDR3 protein. The repertoire holds hundreds of thousands of distinct CDR3 sequences, with roughly 17% as singletons. Germline V gene data show CDR1 as SQVTM and CDR2 as ANQGSEA. V lost 6 bases and J lost 0, with 12 bases in between. The CDR3 consists of 15 residues. The TCR originated in a male patient aged 2-9 years who had a stem cell transplant for acute lymphoblastic leukemia, so the T cells may come from the graft donor. Sequencing was performed on PBMCs, mostly from graft donor cells, taken 360 days after TCRalphabeta/CD19-depleted stem cell transplant. This sequence joins TRBV29-1 and TRBJ2-6; D possibly matches TRBD1 or TRBD2 (5 bases each). The CDR3 region is CSVLGEISGANVLTF. As DNA, the CDR3 is TGCAGCGTCTTGGGGGAGATCTCTGGGGCCAACGTCCTGACTTTC.